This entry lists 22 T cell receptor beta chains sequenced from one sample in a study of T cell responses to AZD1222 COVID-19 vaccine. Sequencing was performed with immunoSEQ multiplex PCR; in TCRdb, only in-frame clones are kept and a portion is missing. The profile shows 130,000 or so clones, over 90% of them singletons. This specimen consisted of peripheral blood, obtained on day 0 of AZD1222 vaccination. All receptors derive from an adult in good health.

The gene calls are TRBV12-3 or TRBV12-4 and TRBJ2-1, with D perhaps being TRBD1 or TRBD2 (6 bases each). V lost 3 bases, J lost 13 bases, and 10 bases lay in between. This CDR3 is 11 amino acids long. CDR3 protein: CASSFGGPQFF. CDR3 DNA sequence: TGTGCCAGCAGTTTTGGGGGGCCCCAGTTCTTC.

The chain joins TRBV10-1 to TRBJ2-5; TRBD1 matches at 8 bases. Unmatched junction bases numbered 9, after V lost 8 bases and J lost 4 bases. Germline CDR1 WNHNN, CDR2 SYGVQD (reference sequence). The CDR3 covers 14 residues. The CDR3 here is CASSRQGLGETQYF. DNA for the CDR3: TGCGCCAGCTCAAGACAGGGGCTTGGAGAGACCCAGTACTTC.

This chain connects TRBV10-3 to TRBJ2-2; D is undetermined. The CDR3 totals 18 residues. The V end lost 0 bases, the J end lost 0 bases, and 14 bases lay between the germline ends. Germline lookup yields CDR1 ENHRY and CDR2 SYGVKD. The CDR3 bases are TGTGCCATCAGTGAGTCTAGGCAGAGCTCGACGAACACCGGGGAGCTGTTTTTT. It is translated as CAISESRQSSTNTGELFF.

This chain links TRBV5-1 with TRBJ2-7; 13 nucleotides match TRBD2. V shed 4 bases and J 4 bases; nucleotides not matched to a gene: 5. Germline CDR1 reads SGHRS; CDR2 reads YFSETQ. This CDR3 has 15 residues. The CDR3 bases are TGCGCCAGCAGCCCGGGACTAGCGGGAACGTACGAGCAGTACTTC. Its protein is CASSPGLAGTYEQYF.

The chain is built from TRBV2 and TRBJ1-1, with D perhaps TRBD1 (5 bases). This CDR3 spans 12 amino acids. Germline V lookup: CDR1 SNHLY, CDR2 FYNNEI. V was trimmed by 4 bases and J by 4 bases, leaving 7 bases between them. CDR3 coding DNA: TGTGCCAGCAGTGGTCAGGGCACTGAAGCTTTCTTT. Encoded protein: CASSGQGTEAFF. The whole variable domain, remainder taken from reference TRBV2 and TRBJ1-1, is EPEVTQTPSHQVTQMGQEVILRCVPISNHLYFYWYRQILGQKVEFLVSFYNNEISEKSEIFDDQFSVERPDGSNFTLKIRSTKLEDSAMYFCASSGQGTEAFFGQGTRLTVV.

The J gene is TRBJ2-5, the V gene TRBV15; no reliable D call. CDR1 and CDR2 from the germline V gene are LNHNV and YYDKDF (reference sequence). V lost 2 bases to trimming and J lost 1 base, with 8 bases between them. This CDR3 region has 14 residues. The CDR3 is CATSRQVLQETQYF. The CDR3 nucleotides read TGTGCCACCAGCAGACAGGTTCTCCAAGAGACCCAGTACTTC.

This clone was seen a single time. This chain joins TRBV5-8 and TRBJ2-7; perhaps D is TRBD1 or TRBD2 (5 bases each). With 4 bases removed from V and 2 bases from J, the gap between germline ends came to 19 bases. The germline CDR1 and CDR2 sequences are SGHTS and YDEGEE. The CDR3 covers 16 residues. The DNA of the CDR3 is TGTGCCAGCAGCCTTCGAGGGACGCAAGCAACCTACGAGCAGTACTTC. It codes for CASSLRGTQATYEQYF.

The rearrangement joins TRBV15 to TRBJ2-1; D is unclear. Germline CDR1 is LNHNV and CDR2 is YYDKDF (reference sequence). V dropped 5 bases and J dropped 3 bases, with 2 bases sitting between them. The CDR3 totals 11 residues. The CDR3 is CATSGYNEQFF. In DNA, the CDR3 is TGTGCCACCAGCGGCTACAATGAGCAGTTCTTC.

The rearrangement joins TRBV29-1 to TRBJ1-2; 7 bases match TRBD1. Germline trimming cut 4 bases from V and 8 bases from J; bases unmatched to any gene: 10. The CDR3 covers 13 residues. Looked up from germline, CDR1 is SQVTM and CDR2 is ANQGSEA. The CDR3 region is CSVGVGQGGGYTF. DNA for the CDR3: TGCAGCGTTGGGGTAGGGCAGGGGGGCGGCTACACCTTC.

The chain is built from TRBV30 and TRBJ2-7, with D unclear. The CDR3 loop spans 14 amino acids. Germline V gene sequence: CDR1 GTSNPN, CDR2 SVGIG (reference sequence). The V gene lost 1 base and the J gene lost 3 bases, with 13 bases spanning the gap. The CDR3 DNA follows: TGTGCCTGGAGTGAATCCCCCCGGAGCTACGAGCAGTACTTC. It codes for CAWSESPRSYEQYF.

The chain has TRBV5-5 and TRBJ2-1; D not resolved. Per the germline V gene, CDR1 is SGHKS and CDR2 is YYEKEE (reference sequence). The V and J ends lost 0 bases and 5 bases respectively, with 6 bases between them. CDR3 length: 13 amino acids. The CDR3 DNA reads TGTGCCAGCAGCTTGGAGATCCACAATGAGCAGTTCTTC. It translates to CASSLEIHNEQFF. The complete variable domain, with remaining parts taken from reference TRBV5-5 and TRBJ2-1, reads DAGVTQSPTHLIKTRGQQVTLRCSPISGHKSVSWYQQVLGQGPQFIFQYYEKEERGRGNFPDRFSARQFPNYSSELNVNALLLGDSALYLCASSLEIHNEQFFGPGTRLTVL.

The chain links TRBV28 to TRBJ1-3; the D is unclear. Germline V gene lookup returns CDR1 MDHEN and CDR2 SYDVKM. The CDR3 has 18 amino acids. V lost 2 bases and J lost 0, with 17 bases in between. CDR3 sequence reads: CASSLGNVEPTSGNTIYF. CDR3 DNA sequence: TGTGCCAGCAGTTTAGGTAACGTCGAGCCAACCTCTGGAAACACCATATATTTT.

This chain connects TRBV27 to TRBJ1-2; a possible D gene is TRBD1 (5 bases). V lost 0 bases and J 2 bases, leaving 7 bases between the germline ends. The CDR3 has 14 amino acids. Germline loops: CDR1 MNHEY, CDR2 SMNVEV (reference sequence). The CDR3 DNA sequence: TGTGCCAGCAGTTTATCGGCAGGGAACTATGGCTACACCTTC. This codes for CASSLSAGNYGYTF.

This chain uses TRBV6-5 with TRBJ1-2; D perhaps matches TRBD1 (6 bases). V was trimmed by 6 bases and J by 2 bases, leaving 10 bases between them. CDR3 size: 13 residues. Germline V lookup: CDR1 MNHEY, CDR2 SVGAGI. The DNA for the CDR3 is TGTGCCAGCAGCCCACAGGGCAACTATGGCTACACCTTC. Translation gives CASSPQGNYGYTF.

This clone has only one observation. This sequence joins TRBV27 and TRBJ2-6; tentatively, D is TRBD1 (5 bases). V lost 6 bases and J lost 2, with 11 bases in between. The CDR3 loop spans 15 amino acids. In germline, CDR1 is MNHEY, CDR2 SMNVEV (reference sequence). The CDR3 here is CASRKAGTGANVLTF. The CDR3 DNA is TGTGCCAGCAGGAAAGCAGGGACTGGGGCCAACGTCCTGACTTTC.

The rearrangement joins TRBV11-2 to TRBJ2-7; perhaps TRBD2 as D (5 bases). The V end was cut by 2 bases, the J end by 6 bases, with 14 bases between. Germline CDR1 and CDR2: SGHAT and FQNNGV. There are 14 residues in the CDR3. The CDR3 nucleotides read TGTGCCAGCAGCTTAAGGGCTGAGCGGCTCGAGCAGTACTTC. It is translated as CASSLRAERLEQYF.

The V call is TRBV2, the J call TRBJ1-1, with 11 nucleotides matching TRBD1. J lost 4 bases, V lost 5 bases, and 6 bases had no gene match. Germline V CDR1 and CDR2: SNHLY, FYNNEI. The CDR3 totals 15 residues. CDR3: CASSSTGQGATEAFF. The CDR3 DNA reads TGTGCCAGCAGTTCCACTGGACAGGGGGCCACTGAAGCTTTCTTT.

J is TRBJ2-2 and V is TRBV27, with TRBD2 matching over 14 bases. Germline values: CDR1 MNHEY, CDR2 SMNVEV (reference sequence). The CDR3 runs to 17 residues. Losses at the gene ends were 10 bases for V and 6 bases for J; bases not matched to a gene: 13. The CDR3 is CATRTPGTSGRSGELFF. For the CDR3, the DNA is TGTGCCACTAGAACCCCCGGGACTAGCGGGAGATCCGGGGAGCTGTTTTTT.

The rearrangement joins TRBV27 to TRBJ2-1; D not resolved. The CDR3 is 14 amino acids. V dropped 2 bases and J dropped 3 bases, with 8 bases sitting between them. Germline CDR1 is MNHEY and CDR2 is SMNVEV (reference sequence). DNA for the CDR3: TGTGCCAGCAGTTTAGGCCTAGTCTACAATGAGCAGTTCTTC. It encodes CASSLGLVYNEQFF.

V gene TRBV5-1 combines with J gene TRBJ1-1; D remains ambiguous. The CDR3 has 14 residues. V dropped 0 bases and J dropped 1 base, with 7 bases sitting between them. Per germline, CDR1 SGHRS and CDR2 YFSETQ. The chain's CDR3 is CASSLARENTEAFF. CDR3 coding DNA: TGCGCCAGCAGCTTGGCTCGCGAGAACACTGAAGCTTTCTTT.

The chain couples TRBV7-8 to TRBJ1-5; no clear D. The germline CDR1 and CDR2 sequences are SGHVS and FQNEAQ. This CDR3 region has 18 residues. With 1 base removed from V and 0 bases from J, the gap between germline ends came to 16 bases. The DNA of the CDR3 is TGTGCCAGCAGCTTAGTTGCCAATCTCGGCCTTAGCAATCAGCCCCAGCATTTT. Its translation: CASSLVANLGLSNQPQHF.

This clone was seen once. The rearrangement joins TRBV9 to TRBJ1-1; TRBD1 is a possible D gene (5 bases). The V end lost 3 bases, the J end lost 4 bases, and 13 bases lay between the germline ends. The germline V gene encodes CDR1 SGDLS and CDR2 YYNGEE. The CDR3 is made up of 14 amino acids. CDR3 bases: TGTGCCAGCAGCGCAACAGGCTATAGCACTGAAGCTTTCTTT. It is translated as CASSATGYSTEAFF.